This TCR beta chain stems from a study of molecular identifiers for immune sequencing clone quantification (dated by TCRdb to the late 2010s). A note on the overall study: For a replicate experiment, RNA from around 20,000 or 99,000 naive CD8 T cells was divided into five aliquots, and four of the five aliquots were sequenced. This methods study benchmarked molecular-identifier clustering-based TCR repertoire sequencing (MIDCIRS) and TCR RNA copy counting, using CD8 T cells to do so. Results the study describes overall, beyond this receptor: Even against a background of about 960,000 naive CD8 T cells, spiked-in Jurkat TCR RNA amounting to a single cell's worth was reported to be detectable. The naive libraries included spiked-in Jurkat TCR RNA (10 copies' worth), and this Jurkat TCR RNA is not part of the donor repertoire. Without barcode sub-clustering, chimeric consensus sequences inflated TCR diversity; chimeras reached as high as 47%. Modeling gave about 3 recovered TCR RNA copies per cell versus about ten by digital PCR, implying approximately 30% capture efficiency. The sizes of highly expanded clones could end up underestimated when identical TCR molecules share a barcode. In CMV-specific effector cells, over 98% of molecules were held by clones above 20 RNA copies, whereas under 1% of molecules were held by such clones in naive cells.

Libraries of naive CD8 T cells were generated from about 19,000 to 1,100,000 sorted cells, with 10%, 30% or 50% of the purified RNA used. Naive CD8 T cells were FACS-sorted as CD8+CD4-CCR7+CD45RA+ on a BD FACSAria II into RLT Plus buffer. Detection sensitivity was tested by spiking Jurkat RNA equal to some 11 TCR copies' worth into samples containing roughly 19,000-1,000,000 naive CD8 T cells. Enrichment of CD8 T cells was performed with RosetteSep CD8+ T Cell Enrichment Cocktail and Ficoll-Paque, after which ACK red cell lysis was carried out. On this clonotype: What antigen it recognizes has not been identified. No base-level quality is on record; no much larger clone is a single base apart.

Library preparation was by PCR. Sequencing relied on an Illumina HiSeq 4000. Bulk TCR libraries were made following a previously described method, with the TCR primers given in Table S5. Purification of total RNA was performed with the Qiagen AllPrep DNA/RNA kit. Before analysis, reads from multiple sequencing runs of one library were combined. The paper's data handling went like this. Reads were retained only if the reads had an exact TCR constant sequence, and the retained reads were trimmed to 150 nt and grouped according to their 12-nt molecular barcodes. Reads in each barcode group were sub-clustered using a 15% Levenshtein threshold, and a quality-weighted consensus sequence was built for each RNA molecule. Non-functional sequences were excluded, and lower-count sequences lying one edit away from another sequence were also excluded. Based on fitting two negative binomial distributions, any barcode sub-cluster with under 20% of the maximum read count was discarded. Starting from the raw public reads, TCRdb applied fastp trimming at Q25, assembled clones with MiXCR and retained in-frame beta chains. Each entry merges the rows of one CDR3 protein and shows their most common DNA and genes. The V and J calls shown here were made by TCRdb, not taken from the authors' results. This sample holds tens of thousands of distinct CDR3 sequences; around 20% were observed only once. The top ten clonotypes cover more than 1% of the sample.

The clonotype comes from a human donor in good health. Some libraries in this study had Jurkat cell RNA spiked in. Sequencing was carried out using naive CD8+ T cells from blood, with Jurkat cell RNA spiked in. The cell subset or site label of this sample denotes: FACS-sorted CD8+CD4-CCR7+CD45RA+ naive T cells.

The bases read TGTGCCAGCAGCCGGGGGCGAGACGACGAGCAGTACTTC. This gives the protein CASSRGRDDEQYF. The V and J segments used are TRBV2 and TRBJ2-7, with the D assignment possibly TRBD1 or TRBD2, given 6 matching bases for each. Measured from the cysteine to the phenylalanine, the CDR3 is 13 residues long. Only the CDR3 DNA is retained, 39 bases long and in frame from the first base. The germline ends are 14 bases apart after V is trimmed by 6 bases and J by 5 bases. The CDR1 and CDR2 encoded by the germline V gene are SNHLY and FYNNEI.